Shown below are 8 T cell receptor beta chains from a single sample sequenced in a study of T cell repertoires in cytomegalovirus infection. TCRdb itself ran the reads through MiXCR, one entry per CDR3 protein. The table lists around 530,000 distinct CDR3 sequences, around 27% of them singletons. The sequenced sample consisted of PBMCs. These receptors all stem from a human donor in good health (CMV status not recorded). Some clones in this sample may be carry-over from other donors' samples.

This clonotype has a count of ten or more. The DNA of the CDR3 is TGTGCCAGCCTTAAGATGAGTGCTGAGCAGTTCTTC. Amino acids: CASLKMSAEQFF. The J gene is TRBJ2-1, the V gene TRBV7-2; no reliable D call. Germline V gene data show CDR1 as SGHTA and CDR2 as FQGNSA. Trimming stripped 8 bases from V and 9 bases from J, with 14 bases between. This CDR3 has 12 residues.

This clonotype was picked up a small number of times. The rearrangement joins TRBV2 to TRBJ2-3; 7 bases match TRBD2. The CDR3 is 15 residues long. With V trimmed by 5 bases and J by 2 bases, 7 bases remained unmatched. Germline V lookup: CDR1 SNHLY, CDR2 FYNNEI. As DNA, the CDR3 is TGTGCCAGCAGTCCCCTGGGAGGGACCACAGATACGCAGTATTTT. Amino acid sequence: CASSPLGGTTDTQYF.

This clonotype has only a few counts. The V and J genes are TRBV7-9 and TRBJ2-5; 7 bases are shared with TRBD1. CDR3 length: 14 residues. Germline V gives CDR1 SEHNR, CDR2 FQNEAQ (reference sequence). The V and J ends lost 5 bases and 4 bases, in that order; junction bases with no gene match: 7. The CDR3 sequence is CASSDNRGRETQYF. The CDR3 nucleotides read TGTGCCAGCAGCGATAACAGGGGAAGAGAGACCCAGTACTTC.

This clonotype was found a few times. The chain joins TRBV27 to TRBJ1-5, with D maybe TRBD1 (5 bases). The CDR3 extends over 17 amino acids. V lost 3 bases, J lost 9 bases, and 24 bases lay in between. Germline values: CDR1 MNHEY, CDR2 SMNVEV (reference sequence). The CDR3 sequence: CASSFPPRYTGPRPQHF. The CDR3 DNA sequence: TGTGCCAGCAGTTTCCCCCCTCGATACACAGGACCGCGGCCCCAGCATTTT.

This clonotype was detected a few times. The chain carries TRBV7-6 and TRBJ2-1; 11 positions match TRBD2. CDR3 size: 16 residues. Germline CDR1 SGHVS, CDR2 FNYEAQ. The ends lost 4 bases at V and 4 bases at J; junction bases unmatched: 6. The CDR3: CASSSKWTSGYNEQFF. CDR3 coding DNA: TGTGCCAGCAGCTCAAAATGGACTAGCGGGTACAATGAGCAGTTCTTC.

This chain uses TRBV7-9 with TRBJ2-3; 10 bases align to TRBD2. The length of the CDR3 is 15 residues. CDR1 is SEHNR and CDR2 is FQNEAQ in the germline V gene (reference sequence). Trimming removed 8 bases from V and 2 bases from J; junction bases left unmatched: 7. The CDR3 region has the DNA TGTGCCAGCTGTGGACTAGCGGATTTCACAGATACGCAGTATTTT. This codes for CASCGLADFTDTQYF.

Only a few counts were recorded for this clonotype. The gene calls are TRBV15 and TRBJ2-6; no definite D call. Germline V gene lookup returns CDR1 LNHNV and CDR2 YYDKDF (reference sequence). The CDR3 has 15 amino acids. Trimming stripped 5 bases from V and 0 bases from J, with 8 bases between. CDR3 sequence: CATSPEDSGANVLTF. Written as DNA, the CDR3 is TGTGCCACCAGCCCCGAAGACTCTGGGGCCAACGTCCTGACTTTC.

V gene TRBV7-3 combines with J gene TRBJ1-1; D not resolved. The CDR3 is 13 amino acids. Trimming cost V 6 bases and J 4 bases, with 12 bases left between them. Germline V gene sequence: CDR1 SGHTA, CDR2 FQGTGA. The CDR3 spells CASRLGGSTEAFF. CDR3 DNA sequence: TGTGCCAGCAGATTAGGAGGGAGCACTGAAGCTTTCTTT.